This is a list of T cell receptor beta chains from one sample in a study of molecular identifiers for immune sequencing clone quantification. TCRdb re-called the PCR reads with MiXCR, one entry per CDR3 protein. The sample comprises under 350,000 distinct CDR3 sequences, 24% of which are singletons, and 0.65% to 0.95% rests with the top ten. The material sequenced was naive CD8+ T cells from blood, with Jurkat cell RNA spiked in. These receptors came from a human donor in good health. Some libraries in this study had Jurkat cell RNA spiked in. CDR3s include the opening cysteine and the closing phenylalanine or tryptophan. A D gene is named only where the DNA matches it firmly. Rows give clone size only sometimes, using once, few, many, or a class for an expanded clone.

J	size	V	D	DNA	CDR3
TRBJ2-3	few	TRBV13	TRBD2	TGTGCCAGCAGCATACTCGCCGGGACTAGCAAAACAGATACGCAGTATTTT	CASSILAGTSKTDTQYF
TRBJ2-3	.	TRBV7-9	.	TGTGCCAGCAGCTTAGCTCCAGGAGAGATCACAGATACGCAGTATTTT	CASSLAPGEITDTQYF
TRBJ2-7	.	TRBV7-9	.	TGTGCCAGCAGCCCCGGGTGTGCCATCTACGAGCAGTACTTC	CASSPGCAIYEQYF
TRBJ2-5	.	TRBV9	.	TGTGCCAGCAGCGTAGCGACTAGCCAAGAGACCCAGTACTTC	CASSVATSQETQYF
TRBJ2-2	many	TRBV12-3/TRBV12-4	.	TGTGCCAGCAGCTTACCCGGGGAGCTGTTTTTT	CASSLPGELFF
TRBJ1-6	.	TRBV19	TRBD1	TGTGCCAGTAACCGGGACAGGGGCAATTCACCCCTCCACTTT	CASNRDRGNSPLHF
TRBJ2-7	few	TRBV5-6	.	TGTGCCAGCAGCGCGGGCCACCCCTACTACGAGCAGTACTTC	CASSAGHPYYEQYF
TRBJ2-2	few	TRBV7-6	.	TGTGCCAGCAGCCCAGACATGTACACCGGGGAGCTGTTTTTT	CASSPDMYTGELFF
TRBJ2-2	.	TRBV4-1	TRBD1	TGCGCCAGCAGCCAAGGACAGGGGGCGGCCGGGGAGCTGTTTTTT	CASSQGQGAAGELFF
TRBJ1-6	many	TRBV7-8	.	TGTGCCAGCAGCCTCAGGGCTAGTTCCTATAATTCACCCCTCCACTTT	CASSLRASSYNSPLHF
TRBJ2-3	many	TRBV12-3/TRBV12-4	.	TGTGCCAGCAGTCCCCCGCCGGACACCACTAGCACAGATACGCAGTATTTT	CASSPPPDTTSTDTQYF
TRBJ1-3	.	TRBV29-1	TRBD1	TGCAGCGTTAAAGATGTGGACAGGGAATCTGGAAACACCATATATTTT	CSVKDVDRESGNTIYF
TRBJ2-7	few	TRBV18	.	TGTGCCAGCCGCGGAGGGGGAACCTACGAGCAGTACTTC	CASRGGGTYEQYF
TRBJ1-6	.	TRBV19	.	TGTGCCAGTAGTATTCAATCGGGGACCGTACCCCTCCACTTT	CASSIQSGTVPLHF
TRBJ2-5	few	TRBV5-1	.	TGCGCCAGCAGCTTGGGCGGCCTGGGCAGGTTCAATGGAGAGACCCAGTACTTC	CASSLGGLGRFNGETQYF
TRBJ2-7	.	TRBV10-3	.	TGTGCCATCAATCGGGACGGATCCCACGAGCAGTACTTC	CAINRDGSHEQYF
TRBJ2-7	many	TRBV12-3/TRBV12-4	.	TGTGCCAGCAGTTTAGTTGCGGGACCTTCCTACGAGCAGTACTTC	CASSLVAGPSYEQYF
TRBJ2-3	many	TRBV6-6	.	TGTGCCAGCAGAAATGGATACAGGGTTTCAGATACGCAGTATTTT	CASRNGYRVSDTQYF
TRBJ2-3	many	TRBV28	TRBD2	TGTGCCAGCAGAACAGCCCGGACTAGTCCAGATACGCAGTATTTT	CASRTARTSPDTQYF
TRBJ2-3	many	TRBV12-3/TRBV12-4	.	TGTGCCAGCAGTTTAGTAACCTTCTCCACAGATACGCAGTATTTT	CASSLVTFSTDTQYF
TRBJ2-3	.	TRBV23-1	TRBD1	TGCGCCAGCATGACAGGGGATTATGATACGCAGTATTTT	CASMTGDYDTQYF
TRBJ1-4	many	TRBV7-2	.	TGTGCCAGCAGCTTGCGTTATGATGAAAAACTGTTTTTT	CASSLRYDEKLFF
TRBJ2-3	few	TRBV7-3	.	TGTGCCAGCAGCCCAGGACTGACTCCTATTATAGATACGCAGTATTTT	CASSPGLTPIIDTQYF
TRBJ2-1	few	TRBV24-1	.	TGTGCCACCAGTGATTCGTATGGGGGTGAGCAGTTCTTC	CATSDSYGGEQFF
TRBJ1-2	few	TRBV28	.	TGTGCCAGCAGCCAGGGGTTTGGTTATGGCTACACCTTC	CASSQGFGYGYTF
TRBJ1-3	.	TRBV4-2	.	TGTGCCAGCAGCCAAGATTCGGCAGGGGCTGGAAACACCATATATTTT	CASSQDSAGAGNTIYF
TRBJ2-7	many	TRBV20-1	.	TGCAGTGCTAGGGACAGCTACGAGCAGTACTTC	CSARDSYEQYF
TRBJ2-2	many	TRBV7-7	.	TGTGCTAGCAGCTTAGTTCCGACACCGAACACCGGGGAGCTGTTTTTT	CASSLVPTPNTGELFF
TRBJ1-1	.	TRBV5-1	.	TGCGCCAGCAGCTTGTACCTCCCAGGGGCCACTGAAGCTTTCTTT	CASSLYLPGATEAFF
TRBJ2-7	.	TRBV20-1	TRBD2	TGCAGTGCTAGCGCCGTCGGGACTAGCGGATCCTACGAGCAGTACTTC	CSASAVGTSGSYEQYF
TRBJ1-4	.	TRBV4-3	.	TGCGCCAGCAGCCAAGGACCGGGGTCTAATGAAAAACTGTTTTTT	CASSQGPGSNEKLFF
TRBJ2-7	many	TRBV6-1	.	TGTGCCAGCACCCCGACCCCATCGAGCTCCTACGAGCAGTACTTC	CASTPTPSSSYEQYF
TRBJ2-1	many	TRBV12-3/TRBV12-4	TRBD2	TGTGCCAGCAGTTTTCTTGCGGGGGGCGGATACAATGAGCAGTTCTTC	CASSFLAGGGYNEQFF
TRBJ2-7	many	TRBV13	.	TGTGCCAGCAGCTTAGGGTCCGGAGATTACGAGCAGTACTTC	CASSLGSGDYEQYF
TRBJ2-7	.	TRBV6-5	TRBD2	TGTGCCAGCAGTTACTCCTCGGGACTAGCGGGAGGTTACGAGCAGTACTTC	CASSYSSGLAGGYEQYF
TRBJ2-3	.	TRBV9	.	TGTGCCAGCAGCCCCGGGACCTCCGTGAGCACAGATACGCAGTATTTT	CASSPGTSVSTDTQYF
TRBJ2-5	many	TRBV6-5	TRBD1	TGTGCCAGCAGCTATAACCGGGACAGACAGTACTTC	CASSYNRDRQYF
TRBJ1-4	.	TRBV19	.	TGTGCCAGTACCCCCGGGACCCTAGCCCATGAAAAACTGTTTTTT	CASTPGTLAHEKLFF
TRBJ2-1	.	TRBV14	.	TGTGCCAGCAGCCAAGACTTGAGCTCCTACAATGAGCAGATCTTC	CASSQDLSSYNEQIF